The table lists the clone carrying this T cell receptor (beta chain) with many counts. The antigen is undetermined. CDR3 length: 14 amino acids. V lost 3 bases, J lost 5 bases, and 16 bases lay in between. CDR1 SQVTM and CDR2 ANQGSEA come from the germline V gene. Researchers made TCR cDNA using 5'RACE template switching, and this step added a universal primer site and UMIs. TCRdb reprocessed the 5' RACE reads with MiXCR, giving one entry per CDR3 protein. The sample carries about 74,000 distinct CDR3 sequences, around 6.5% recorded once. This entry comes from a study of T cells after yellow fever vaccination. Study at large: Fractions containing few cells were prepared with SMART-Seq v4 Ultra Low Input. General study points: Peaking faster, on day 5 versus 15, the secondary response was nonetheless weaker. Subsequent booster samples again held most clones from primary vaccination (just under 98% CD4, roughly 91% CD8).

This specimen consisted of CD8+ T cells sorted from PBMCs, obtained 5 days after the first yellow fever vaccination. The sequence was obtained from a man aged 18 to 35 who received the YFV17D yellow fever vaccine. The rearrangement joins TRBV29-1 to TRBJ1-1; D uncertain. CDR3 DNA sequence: TGCAGCGTTGAGAATGGAGGGATTAGAACTGAAGCTTTCTTT. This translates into CSVENGGIRTEAFF.